The rows below give T cell receptor beta chains drawn from one sample of a study of molecular identifiers for immune sequencing clone quantification. Via MiXCR, TCRdb re-called the PCR reads, giving one row per CDR3 protein. The sample has around 65,000 distinct CDR3 sequences, less than 20% seen once; the top ten hold 1.3% to 1.5%. Sequenced sample: naive CD8+ T cells from blood, with Jurkat cell RNA spiked in. The receptors originated from a human donor in good health. Some libraries in this study had Jurkat cell RNA spiked in. Both conserved end residues are part of each CDR3. The D gene is left open where the match is weak. Rows may omit the clone size; those that give it use once, few, many or a size class.

d_call	v_call	j_call	clone_size	cdr3_nt	cdr3_aa
NA	TRBV24-1	TRBJ2-3	many	TGTGCCACCAGTGATCTTCTCACAGATACGCAGTATTTT	CATSDLLTDTQYF
NA	TRBV5-1	TRBJ2-1	many	TGCGCCAGCAGCTTCCATCTGACCGGGACACAAAATGAGCAGTTCTTC	CASSFHLTGTQNEQFF
TRBD1	TRBV4-2	TRBJ2-1	NA	TGTGCCAGCAGCCAGACAGGGAGCAACAATGAGCAGTTCTTC	CASSQTGSNNEQFF
TRBD1	TRBV7-9	TRBJ2-2	many	TGTGCCAGCAGCTCCCGGACAATGACAGGGTTTCCCGGGGAGCTGTTTTTT	CASSSRTMTGFPGELFF
NA	TRBV13	TRBJ2-6	few	TGTGCCAGCAGCTTATATTCTGGGGCCAACGTCCTGACTTTC	CASSLYSGANVLTF
TRBD2	TRBV20-1	TRBJ2-7	many	TGCAGTGCTAGAGGGACTAGCGACTACGAGCAGTACTTC	CSARGTSDYEQYF
NA	TRBV20-1	TRBJ2-3	many	TGCAGTGCTAGCCCCCTCCCAGCGGGTGCAGATACGCAGTATTTT	CSASPLPAGADTQYF
NA	TRBV19	TRBJ2-1	few	TGTGCCACCTCCCGGGGTGAGCAGTTCTTC	CATSRGEQFF
NA	TRBV7-6	TRBJ2-3	NA	TGTGCCAGCAGCTTAGCGGGAGAAGTAGATACGCAGTATTTT	CASSLAGEVDTQYF
NA	TRBV29-1	TRBJ2-7	many	TGCAGCGTTTTGCCGTTGGGGGATGAGCAGTACTTC	CSVLPLGDEQYF
NA	TRBV6-5	TRBJ2-3	many	TGTGCCAGCAGCCCATTCGGTCTAGATACGCAGTATTTT	CASSPFGLDTQYF
TRBD1	TRBV19	TRBJ2-7	many	TGTGCCAGTAGTTCCGGGACAGGGGACTACGAGCAGTACTTC	CASSSGTGDYEQYF
TRBD1	TRBV11-2	TRBJ2-5	NA	TGTGCCAGCAGTCGACAGGGGGCGGTGGAGACCCAGTACTTC	CASSRQGAVETQYF
NA	TRBV7-6	TRBJ2-7	many	TGTGCCAGCAGCTTAGGAAACAGTTACACTTACGAGCAGTACTTC	CASSLGNSYTYEQYF
TRBD1	TRBV28	TRBJ2-7	many	TGTGCCAGCAGTTACCCGGGACAGGGCAGCGAGCAGTACTTC	CASSYPGQGSEQYF
TRBD2	TRBV12-3/TRBV12-4	TRBJ2-1	NA	TGTGCCAGCAGCCACAGCGGGAGGGGGCACAATGAGCAGTCCTTC	CASSHSGRGHNEQSF
NA	TRBV6-6	TRBJ2-7	many	TGTGCCAGCAGTTACGGCTCCGGGGCACCCCTCGAGCAGTACTTC	CASSYGSGAPLEQYF
TRBD1	TRBV7-9	TRBJ1-4	many	TGTGCCAGCAGCGTCGGACAGGGTGAAAAACTGTTTTTT	CASSVGQGEKLFF
NA	TRBV9	TRBJ1-2	many	TGTGCCAGCGAGGAGCACCTCTCCCCCTACACCTTC	CASEEHLSPYTF
NA	TRBV12-3/TRBV12-4	TRBJ2-1	many	TGTGCCAGCAGTGTCAGGGTCTTTCCAGCAGAGCAGTTCTTC	CASSVRVFPAEQFF